These T cell receptor beta chains were read from a single sample in a study of cytomegalovirus exposure and HLA in healthy donors. Here immunoSEQ multiplex PCR was the method, and the copy in TCRdb shows in-frame clones only, minus some. The repertoire shows 150,000 to 200,000 clones; the top ten hold 2.1%. The material sequenced was PBMCs. All receptors come from a man aged 30-40 years in good health and CMV-seronegative. Each CDR3 is given with its conserved first and last residue. D genes are given only for firm matches.

d_call	v_call	j_call	cdr3_nt	cdr3_aa
TRBD2	TRBV4-1	TRBJ2-1	TGCGCCAGCAGCCAAGATGGACTAGCGGGAGCTCCCCGGTTCTTC	CASSQDGLAGAPRFF
TRBD1	TRBV18	TRBJ1-2	TGTGCCAGCTCAGTAAGACAGGGAAGAGCTAACTATGGCTACACCTTC	CASSVRQGRANYGYTF
NA	TRBV7-2	TRBJ1-2	TGTGCCAGCAGCAGGAGTCGTGGCAGGGCCATGAACTATGGCTACACCTTC	CASSRSRGRAMNYGYTF
TRBD1	TRBV10-3	TRBJ2-7	TGTGCCATCAGTGGAGGACAGGCTCACTACGAGCAGTACTTC	CAISGGQAHYEQYF
TRBD2	TRBV6-6	TRBJ2-7	TGTGCCAGCAGTCCACCTAGCGGGACTACCTACGAGCAGTACTTC	CASSPPSGTTYEQYF
TRBD1	TRBV4-2	TRBJ2-7	TGTGCCAGCAGCCAAGATCTGAGACAGGGGCGCGAGCAGTACTTC	CASSQDLRQGREQYF
TRBD1	TRBV7-8	TRBJ1-2	TGTGCCAGCAGCCTCGAGGGGGCAGCGGGCTATGGCTACACCTTC	CASSLEGAAGYGYTF
NA	TRBV6-5	TRBJ1-1	TGTGCCAGCAGTTACTCGAAGAGTAACACTGAAGCTTTCTTT	CASSYSKSNTEAFF
TRBD2	TRBV5-1	TRBJ2-7	TGCGCCAGCAGCTTGGTAAGCGGGAGGGCGTACGAGCAGTACTTC	CASSLVSGRAYEQYF
TRBD2	TRBV29-1	TRBJ2-5	TGCAGCGTTGAAGAGGGGATCGGACCGCGGGGGGAGACCCAGTACTTC	CSVEEGIGPRGETQYF
NA	TRBV29-1	TRBJ2-1	TGCAGCGTTGGCAGGCTTCATACCAATGAGCAGTTCTTC	CSVGRLHTNEQFF
NA	TRBV7-8	TRBJ1-1	TGTGCCAGCGACCCGACGCCCGGGTATGGCACTGAAGCTTTCTTT	CASDPTPGYGTEAFF
NA	TRBV5-5	TRBJ2-3	TGTGCCAGCAGCTCCTTCACAGATACGCAGTATTTT	CASSSFTDTQYF
TRBD1	TRBV11-3	TRBJ1-5	TGTGCCAGCAGCCGAGACGGACAGGGGAGCAATCAGCCCCAGCATTTT	CASSRDGQGSNQPQHF
NA	TRBV4-2	TRBJ1-1	TGTGCCAGCAGCGTCCGGGTCCAAGGTACCACTGAAGCTTTCTTT	CASSVRVQGTTEAFF
NA	TRBV19	TRBJ2-1	TGTGCCAGTAGTATCCTCCGGGAAATCGATGAGCAGTTCTTC	CASSILREIDEQFF
NA	TRBV5-4	TRBJ2-3	TGTGCCAGCAGCTTGTCTCCTAGCGCAGATACGCAGTATTTT	CASSLSPSADTQYF
TRBD2	TRBV7-6	TRBJ2-7	TGTGCCAGCAGCTTAGGCGGGAGTCGCTACGAGCAGTACTTC	CASSLGGSRYEQYF
NA	TRBV7-2	TRBJ1-1	TGTGCCAGCAGCTTATTAGGCGGGAGAACGGCCGCTTTCTTT	CASSLLGGRTAAFF
NA	TRBV29-1	TRBJ2-3	TGCAGCGTTAGGGGGGGCTCAGATACGCAGTATTTT	CSVRGGSDTQYF
NA	TRBV27	TRBJ1-1	TGTGCCAGCAGTAACGGGGGAGCTGTGAACGAAGCTTTCTTT	CASSNGGAVNEAFF
TRBD2	TRBV4-3	TRBJ2-7	TGCGCCAGCAGCCTGGGACTAGCGGGAAGTTACGAGCAGTACTTC	CASSLGLAGSYEQYF
TRBD1	TRBV25-1	TRBJ1-2	TGTGCCAGCAGTGATCCCGGGACAGCTTATGGCTACACCTTC	CASSDPGTAYGYTF
NA	TRBV19	TRBJ1-1	TGTGCCTGTGCCCCTTCGGGCGGGAAAAAAGCTTTCTTT	CACAPSGGKKAFF
TRBD1	TRBV19	TRBJ2-7	TGTGCCAGTAGCAGGACAGGGACTGACTACGAGCAGTACTTC	CASSRTGTDYEQYF
NA	TRBV7-8	TRBJ2-2	TGTGCCAGCAGCTTAGCCGTGACTAGGGGCACCGGGGAGCTGTTTTTT	CASSLAVTRGTGELFF
NA	TRBV4-1	TRBJ1-6	TGCGCCAGCAGCCAAGAATCATCACCCCTCCACTTT	CASSQESSPLHF
TRBD1	TRBV18	TRBJ1-3	TGTGCCAGCTCACCTGGACAGGGTCCAATAGGAAACACCATATATTTT	CASSPGQGPIGNTIYF
TRBD2	TRBV6-5	TRBJ2-7	TGTGCCAGCAGTCTTCTAGCGGGGGCCTCCTACGAGCAGTACTTC	CASSLLAGASYEQYF
NA	TRBV27	TRBJ1-2	TGTGCCAGCAGTCCCAATTTTCTAGTGGCTGGCTACACCTTC	CASSPNFLVAGYTF
NA	TRBV5-6	TRBJ1-2	TGTGCCAGCAGCTCACTTACAGGGAGCTATGGCTACACCTTC	CASSSLTGSYGYTF
NA	TRBV28	TRBJ2-7	TGTGCCAGACTTCGGACAGCTTCCTACGAGCAGTACTTC	CARLRTASYEQYF
TRBD1	TRBV19	TRBJ1-5	TGTGCCAGTACCCCGGGACAGGGGGTCCATTTGGGTGTTCAGCCCCAGCATTTT	CASTPGQGVHLGVQPQHF
NA	TRBV29-1	TRBJ2-3	TGCAGCGTTGATGGACAGCTAAAGGCCTTTAGCACAGATACGCAGTATTTT	CSVDGQLKAFSTDTQYF
NA	TRBV9	TRBJ1-2	TGTGCCAGCAATAGCCCAGTCTATGGCTACACCTTC	CASNSPVYGYTF
NA	TRBV13	TRBJ1-1	TGTGCCAGCAGCTTAGTGGGAGGGTGGACCACTGAAGCTTTCTTT	CASSLVGGWTTEAFF
TRBD2	TRBV29-1	TRBJ2-7	TGCAGCGTACGACTAGCGGGGGGTATAGAGCAGTACTTC	CSVRLAGGIEQYF
TRBD1	TRBV2	TRBJ1-2	TGTGCCAGCAGCTACAGGGGGCAGGAGGGTGGCTACACCTTC	CASSYRGQEGGYTF
NA	TRBV19	TRBJ1-1	TGTGCCAGTACGTGGGGCTGGGCGGCTTTCTTT	CASTWGWAAFF
NA	TRBV5-4	TRBJ1-1	TGTGCCAGCAGCGTTGGAGCAATGAACACTGAAGCTTTCTTT	CASSVGAMNTEAFF
NA	TRBV5-1	TRBJ1-1	TGCGCCAGCAGCCCGTTCAGGGGCCACGACGAGGATGAAGCTTTCTTT	CASSPFRGHDEDEAFF
NA	TRBV2	TRBJ2-4	TGTGCCAACGGCAGGGGGGAACTCAAAAACATTCAGTACTTC	CANGRGELKNIQYF
TRBD1	TRBV10-3	TRBJ2-2	TGTGCCATCACTACGGGACAGGGGAGCGGGGAGCTGTTTTTT	CAITTGQGSGELFF
TRBD1	TRBV30	TRBJ2-7	TGTGCCTGGACCCGAGGGACAGTGACCTACGAGCAGTACTTC	CAWTRGTVTYEQYF
TRBD1	TRBV15	TRBJ2-7	TGTGCCACCAGCAGAGGTCAGGGGGCAAGATCCTACGAGCAGTACTTC	CATSRGQGARSYEQYF
NA	TRBV5-8	TRBJ1-1	TGTGCCAGCAGATCGAGACAGGAAGCTTTCTTT	CASRSRQEAFF